The text below deals with one TCR beta chain. Its antigen remains unidentified. The junction differs from germline at one of its ends, possibly a read error. RNA transcripts were the source from which TCR beta CDR3 regions were amplified. Amplification began with first-round RT-PCR using HTBI primers, then second-round multiplex PCR was performed. Each CDR3 protein is one row after TCRdb ran MiXCR on the multiplex PCR reads. The data show 900,000 to 1,200,000 distinct CDR3 sequences, roughly two fifths seen once. Germline lookup yields CDR1 SQVTM and CDR2 ANQGSEA. The CDR3 is 12 amino acids. The data originate from a study of Graves' ophthalmopathy and Graves' hyperthyroidism. Findings of the study overall: It was with around 67% sensitivity and about 72% specificity that the model predicted ophthalmopathy progression.

None of the included patients had other autoimmune diseases, uncontrolled infections, pregnancy or lactation, as these led to exclusion. This chain connects TRBV29-1 to TRBJ1-4, with no clear D. Sequenced input: peripheral blood or thyroid tissue (not recorded which). The clonotype originates from an adult man with Graves' hyperthyroidism. The CDR3 here is CSGKISLSGRQF. The CDR3 DNA follows: TGCAGCGGAAAAATCTCCCTAAGTGGGCGGCAATTT.